The rows below give T cell receptor beta chains drawn from one sample of a study of T-cell memory formation after mild COVID-19. TCRdb reanalysed the 5' RACE reads using MiXCR and keeps one entry per CDR3 protein. The sample shows around 300,000 distinct CDR3 sequences, roughly an eighth of them seen only once. The sequenced material came from PBMCs or a T cell subset sorted from them (not recorded which). Receptors were obtained from a man in his late teens or twenties who had mild COVID-19 (a few samples of this study predate the infection). Cell type and time point are not known. Each CDR3 is given with its conserved first and last residue. A D gene is named only where the DNA matches it firmly. Clone size is given for some rows only: seen once, a few or many times, or a class if the clone is expanded.

clone_size j_call v_call d_call cdr3_nt cdr3_aa
NA TRBJ2-1 TRBV7-2 NA TGTGCCAGCAGCTTAATTGGACTCATACGCACGGCCACCTACAATGAGCAGTTCTTC CASSLIGLIRTATYNEQFF
few TRBJ2-5 TRBV6-2/TRBV6-3 NA TGTGCCAGCAATAGACTCGATCAAGAGACCCAGTACTTC CASNRLDQETQYF
NA TRBJ2-7 TRBV12-3/TRBV12-4 NA TGTGCCAGCAGCCCTAGCAGCCGTAGCTTCCGCGAGCAGTACTTC CASSPSSRSFREQYF
NA TRBJ1-2 TRBV7-2 TRBD1 TGTGCCAGCAGCTTAGTCCACGGGACAGGGAGGTTGGGTGGCTACACCTTC CASSLVHGTGRLGGYTF
few TRBJ2-1 TRBV7-3 NA TGTGCCAGCAGCCCGACCCCACTGAGTAATGAGCAGTTCTTC CASSPTPLSNEQFF
NA TRBJ2-7 TRBV18 NA TGTGCCAGCTCCCCGGGGCAGAGCTCCTACGAGCAGTACTTC CASSPGQSSYEQYF
NA TRBJ2-1 TRBV20-1 TRBD1 TGCAGTGCTAGAGTGGGGACAGGGCTACCGGATGAGCAGTTCTTC CSARVGTGLPDEQFF
NA TRBJ1-2 TRBV7-2 TRBD1 TGTGCCAGCAGCGCGCGAGGACAGGCAGGGGGATGGGACTATGGCTACACCTTC CASSARGQAGGWDYGYTF
NA TRBJ1-2 TRBV12-3/TRBV12-4 NA TGTGCCAGCAGACTTTGGAACTATGGCTACACCTTC CASRLWNYGYTF
NA TRBJ2-5 TRBV20-1 TRBD1 TGCAGTGCTGCGACAGGGGAATACCACGAGACCCAGTACTTC CSAATGEYHETQYF
few TRBJ1-1 TRBV29-1 NA TGCAGCTTCCGGACCGTGAACACTGAAGCTTTCTTT CSFRTVNTEAFF
NA TRBJ1-1 TRBV12-3/TRBV12-4 NA TGTGCCAGCAGCCGTACTGAAGCTTTCTTT CASSRTEAFF
NA TRBJ2-1 TRBV4-3 NA TGCGCCAGCAGCCAAGATCCCCCCGTCCGACTAGACTACAATGAGCAGTTCTTC CASSQDPPVRLDYNEQFF
few TRBJ2-5 TRBV7-2 TRBD2 TGTGCCAGCAGCTCCTCTAGCGGGGGCCTTCTGGCAGAGACCCAGTACTTC CASSSSSGGLLAETQYF
NA TRBJ2-1 TRBV5-6 TRBD2 TGTGCCAGCAGCGACGGGGGGTACAATGAGCAGTTCTTC CASSDGGYNEQFF
few TRBJ2-7 TRBV5-1 NA TGCGCCAGCAGCTTCGGTCTGAGCTACGAGCAGTACTTC CASSFGLSYEQYF
few TRBJ2-3 TRBV20-1 NA TGCAGTGCTAGAGGGCGGGGGCCCCGCACAGATACGCAGTATTTT CSARGRGPRTDTQYF
many TRBJ2-1 TRBV4-3 NA TGCGCCAGCAGCCAAGGCTCGAGCTCCTACAATGAGCAGTTCTTC CASSQGSSSYNEQFF
NA TRBJ2-5 TRBV20-1 NA TGCAGTGCTAGAGATTCTAGACAAGAGACCCAGTACTTC CSARDSRQETQYF
NA TRBJ1-1 TRBV25-1 NA TGTGCCAGCAGTGAAGGCGTCGTCACTGAAGCTTTCTTT CASSEGVVTEAFF
few TRBJ1-1 TRBV7-9 TRBD1 TGTGCCAGCAGCCTGGGACAGGGGGTCAACGGCGAAGCTTTCTTT CASSLGQGVNGEAFF
NA TRBJ2-5 TRBV6-2/TRBV6-3 NA TGTGCCAGCAAGGATGGAGCCAATCAAGAGACCCAGTACTTC CASKDGANQETQYF
NA TRBJ2-7 TRBV12-3/TRBV12-4 NA TGTGCCAGCAGTTTCGACCGAGGGTCCTACGAGCAGTACTTC CASSFDRGSYEQYF
few TRBJ2-1 TRBV4-1 TRBD2 TGCGCCAGCAGCCAAGTTGGAAGGACTAGCAAGTACAATGAGCAGTTCTTC CASSQVGRTSKYNEQFF
few TRBJ2-1 TRBV20-1 NA TGCAGTGCTAGTCTGTTAGGTTTCGGTGAGCAGTTCTTC CSASLLGFGEQFF
few TRBJ2-3 TRBV15 TRBD2 TGTGCCACCAGCAGAGGAACCGGGACTAAGGTAGCAGATACGCAGTATTTT CATSRGTGTKVADTQYF
NA TRBJ2-3 TRBV9 TRBD2 TGTGCCAGCAGCGTAATGCGGGGGACCCCTGTGGCTACGCAGTATTTT CASSVMRGTPVATQYF
NA TRBJ1-5 TRBV29-1 NA TGCAGCGTTGCCCCCGACAATCAGCCCCAGCATTTT CSVAPDNQPQHF
many TRBJ2-3 TRBV6-4 NA TGTGCCAGCAGCAACCTGGGGGGCCGCCAGTATTTT CASSNLGGRQYF
few TRBJ2-3 TRBV12-3/TRBV12-4 TRBD1 TGTGCCAGCAGTTCCATATCCCCCAGGGGGCCAGATACGCAGTATTTT CASSSISPRGPDTQYF
few TRBJ2-7 TRBV6-2/TRBV6-3 NA TGTGCCAGCACCATGGACGCAACCTACGAGCAGTACTTC CASTMDATYEQYF
NA TRBJ2-7 TRBV20-1 NA TGCAGTGTCTCTCGAGGGGGTGCCTACGAGCAGTACTTC CSVSRGGAYEQYF
NA TRBJ1-1 TRBV11-3 NA TGTGCCAGCAGCTTAGCGGGGTCTGAAGCTTTCTTT CASSLAGSEAFF
few TRBJ2-3 TRBV6-5 TRBD2 TGTGCCAGCAGCCTGAACCTAGCGGGGAGTACGGATACGCAGTATTTT CASSLNLAGSTDTQYF
few TRBJ2-1 TRBV6-2/TRBV6-3 TRBD2 TGTGCCAGCAGCTTCCAAGGTAGCGGGGAGTACAATGAGCAGTTCTTC CASSFQGSGEYNEQFF
NA TRBJ2-5 TRBV7-2 NA TGTGCCAGCAGCTTCCTTGTTGAGACCCAGTACTTC CASSFLVETQYF
few TRBJ2-3 TRBV5-1 NA TGCGCCAGCGAGCTGAACCTGGGAACAAATACGCAGTATTTT CASELNLGTNTQYF
few TRBJ2-1 TRBV7-3 TRBD2 TGTGCCAGCAGCTCACCGACTAGCGCGGTAAATGAGCAGTTCTTC CASSSPTSAVNEQFF
few TRBJ2-7 TRBV11-2 NA TGTGCCAGCAGCTCGGGACGTCTGCAGTACTTC CASSSGRLQYF
few TRBJ1-2 TRBV7-8 NA TGTGCCAGCAGCGATGACCGATTGACAGCATACTATGGCTACACCTTC CASSDDRLTAYYGYTF
NA TRBJ1-4 TRBV3-1 NA TGTGCCAGCAGCCGTGGAGACAGGATCAGTAATGAAAAACTGTTTTTT CASSRGDRISNEKLFF
NA TRBJ2-3 TRBV13 TRBD2 TGTGCCAGCAGCCGGGGGGGCCTAATTGCTAGCACAGATACGCAGTATTTT CASSRGGLIASTDTQYF
few TRBJ2-1 TRBV7-9 NA TGTGCCAGCAGCTTAGAAAACAGGGTCGGAGCCCACCAGTTCTTC CASSLENRVGAHQFF
NA TRBJ1-5 TRBV27 NA TGTGCCAGCAGTCCCCTTCTATCGGGGCCGGAACAGCCCCAGCATTTT CASSPLLSGPEQPQHF
few TRBJ2-7 TRBV7-6 TRBD2 TGTGCCAGCAGCCCCCTGGGGGGGAACGAGCAGTACTTC CASSPLGGNEQYF
NA TRBJ1-5 TRBV24-1 TRBD1 TGTGCCACCAGTGGTCAAGGGGGCCAGCCCCAGCATTTT CATSGQGGQPQHF
NA TRBJ2-6 TRBV11-2 NA TGTGCCAGCAGCTTAGTTGTGGTCGGGGCCAACGTCCTGACTTTC CASSLVVVGANVLTF
NA TRBJ2-3 TRBV5-4 NA TGTGCCAGCAGTGGGCCGACAGATACGCAGTATTTT CASSGPTDTQYF
NA TRBJ2-5 TRBV7-2 NA TGTGCCAGCAGCTTAGTGTCCAGGGCCCGCCAAGAGACCCAGTACTTC CASSLVSRARQETQYF
NA TRBJ1-6 TRBV30 TRBD1 TGTGCCTGGAGTACAGCGGGACAGACATTTTCACCCCTCCACTTT CAWSTAGQTFSPLHF
NA TRBJ2-3 TRBV11-2 NA TGTGCCAGCAGCCTCTTAGTACCACCCACAGATACGCAGTATTTT CASSLLVPPTDTQYF
NA TRBJ1-2 TRBV10-3 NA TGTGCCATCAGTGAGTCCTCACAGGACGATGGCTACACCTTC CAISESSQDDGYTF
NA TRBJ2-3 TRBV15 TRBD1 TGTGCCACCAGCAGGGGACAGGGCTACACAGATACGCAGTATTTT CATSRGQGYTDTQYF
NA TRBJ2-3 TRBV4-3 TRBD2 TGCGCCAGCAGCCCCAGCACTAGCGGCACAGATACGCAGTATTTT CASSPSTSGTDTQYF